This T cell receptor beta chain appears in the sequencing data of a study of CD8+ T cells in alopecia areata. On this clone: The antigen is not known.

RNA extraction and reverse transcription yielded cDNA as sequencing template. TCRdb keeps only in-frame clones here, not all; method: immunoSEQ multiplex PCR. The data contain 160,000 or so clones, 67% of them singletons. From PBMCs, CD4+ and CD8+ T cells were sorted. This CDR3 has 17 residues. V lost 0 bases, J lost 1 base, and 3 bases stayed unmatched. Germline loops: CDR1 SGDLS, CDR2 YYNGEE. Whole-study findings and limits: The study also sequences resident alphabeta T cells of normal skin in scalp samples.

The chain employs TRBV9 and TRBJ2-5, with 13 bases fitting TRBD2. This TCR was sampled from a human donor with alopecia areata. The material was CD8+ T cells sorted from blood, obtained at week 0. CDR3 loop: CASSVGLAGGIQETQYF. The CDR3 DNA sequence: TGTGCCAGCAGCGTAGGACTAGCGGGGGGTATCCAAGAGACCCAGTACTTC. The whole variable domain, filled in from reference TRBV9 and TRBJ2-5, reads DSGVTQTPKHLITATGQRVTLRCSPRSGDLSVYWYQQSLDQGLQFLIQYYNGEERAKGNILERFSAQQFPDLHSELNLSSLELGDSALYFCASSVGLAGGIQETQYFGPGTRLLVL.